This T cell receptor beta chain came from a study of T cells in Graves' hyperthyroidism and ophthalmopathy. Whole-study findings and limits: In the analysis, a 13 V-J model separated ophthalmopathy from stable hyperthyroidism.

This clonotype was seen many times. No antigen is known for it. Authors of the study amplified TCR beta CDR3 regions from RNA transcripts. HTBI primers were employed in a first-round RT-PCR of the TCR CDR3. From the multiplex PCR reads, TCRdb called clonotypes with MiXCR, one entry per CDR3 protein. The table shows about 92,000 distinct CDR3 sequences, with about half occurring only once. The germline V gene has CDR1 KGHDR and CDR2 SFDVKD. The CDR3 length is 15 residues. The V and J ends lost 2 bases and 9 bases, in that order; junction bases with no gene match: 3. It was considered stable Graves' hyperthyroidism when ophthalmopathy did not progress within 18 months. Fresh 10 ml peripheral blood yielded PBMCs.

The TCR comes from a woman in her 40s with Graves' hyperthyroidism. What was sequenced was blood. The J gene is TRBJ2-2, the V gene TRBV24-1, with 12 bases identical to TRBD2. CDR3 bases: TGTGCCACCAGTGATTCGACTAGCGGGAGTCGGGAGCTGTTTTTT. Its protein product is CATSDSTSGSRELFF.